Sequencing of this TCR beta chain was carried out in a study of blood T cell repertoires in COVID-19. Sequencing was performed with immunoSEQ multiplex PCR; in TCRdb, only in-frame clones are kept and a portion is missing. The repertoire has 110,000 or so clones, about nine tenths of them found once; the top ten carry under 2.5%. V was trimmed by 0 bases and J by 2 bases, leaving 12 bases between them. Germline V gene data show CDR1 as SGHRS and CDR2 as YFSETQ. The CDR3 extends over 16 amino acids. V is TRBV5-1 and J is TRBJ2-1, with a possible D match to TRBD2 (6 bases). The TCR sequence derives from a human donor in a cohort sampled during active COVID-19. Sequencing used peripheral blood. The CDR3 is CASSLVPGVTYNEQFF. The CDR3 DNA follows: TGCGCCAGCAGCTTGGTTCCGGGAGTTACCTACAATGAGCAGTTCTTC. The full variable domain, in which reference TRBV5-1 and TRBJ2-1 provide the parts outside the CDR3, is KAGVTQTPRYLIKTRGQQVTLSCSPISGHRSVSWYQQTPGQGLQFLFEYFSETQRNKGNFPGRFSGRQFSNSRSEMNVSTLELGDSALYLCASSLVPGVTYNEQFFGPGTRLTVL.